The T cell receptor beta chain under discussion was sequenced for a study of PD-L1 blockade in urothelial cancer. Time point noted: pretreatment peripheral blood. Some clones are missing from TCRdb's copy, which holds only in-frame ones; the method was immunoSEQ multiplex PCR. Of over 45,000 clones in the sample, around 84% were seen once. This receptor was taken from a man in his 60s with urothelial cancer. Material: PBMCs, obtained around atezolizumab (anti-PD-L1) treatment.

CDR3 residues: CAWSLSAEQFF. Here the CDR3 DNA reads TGTGCCTGGAGTTTGAGCGCTGAGCAGTTCTTC. The chain is built from TRBV30 and TRBJ2-1; no reliable D call. Germline values: CDR1 GTSNPN, CDR2 SVGIG (reference sequence). The CDR3 runs to 11 residues. The V gene lost 2 bases and the J gene lost 9 bases, with 8 bases spanning the gap.